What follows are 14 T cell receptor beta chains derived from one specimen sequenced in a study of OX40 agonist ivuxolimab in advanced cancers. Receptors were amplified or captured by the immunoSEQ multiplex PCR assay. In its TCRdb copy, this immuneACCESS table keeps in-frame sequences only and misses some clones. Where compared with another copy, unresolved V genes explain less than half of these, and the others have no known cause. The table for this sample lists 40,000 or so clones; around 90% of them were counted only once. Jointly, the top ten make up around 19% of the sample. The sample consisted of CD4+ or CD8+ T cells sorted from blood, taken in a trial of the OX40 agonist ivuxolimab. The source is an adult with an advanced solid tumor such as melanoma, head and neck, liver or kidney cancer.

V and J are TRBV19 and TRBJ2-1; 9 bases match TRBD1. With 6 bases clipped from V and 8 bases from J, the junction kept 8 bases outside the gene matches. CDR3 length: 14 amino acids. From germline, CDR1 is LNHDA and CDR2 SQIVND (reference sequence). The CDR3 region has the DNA TGTGCCAGTAGCACAGACCGACAGGGGGATGAGCAGTTCTTC. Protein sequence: CASSTDRQGDEQFF.

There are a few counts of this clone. CDR3 in DNA: TGTGCCAGCAGCTTGGAGTCTATTAGCACAGATACGCAGTATTTT. Translation: CASSLESISTDTQYF. The chain uses TRBV7-9 and TRBJ2-3, with D uncertain. CDR1 and CDR2 (germline): SEHNR, FQNEAQ (reference sequence). Trimming cost V 3 bases and J 0 bases, with 10 bases left between them. This CDR3 is 15 amino acids long.

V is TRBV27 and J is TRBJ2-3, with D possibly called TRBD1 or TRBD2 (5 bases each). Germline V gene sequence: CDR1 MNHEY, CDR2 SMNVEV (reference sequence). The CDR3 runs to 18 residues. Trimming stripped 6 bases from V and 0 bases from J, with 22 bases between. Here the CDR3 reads CASRHSRDGTSSTDTQYF. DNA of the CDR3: TGTGCCAGCAGACACTCTCGGGACGGAACATCTAGCACAGATACGCAGTATTTT.

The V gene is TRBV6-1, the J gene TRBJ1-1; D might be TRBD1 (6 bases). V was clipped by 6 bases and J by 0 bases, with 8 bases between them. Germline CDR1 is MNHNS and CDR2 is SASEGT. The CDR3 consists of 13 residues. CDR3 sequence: CASSQGLNTEAFF. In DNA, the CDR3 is TGTGCCAGCAGCCAGGGGTTGAACACTGAAGCTTTCTTT.

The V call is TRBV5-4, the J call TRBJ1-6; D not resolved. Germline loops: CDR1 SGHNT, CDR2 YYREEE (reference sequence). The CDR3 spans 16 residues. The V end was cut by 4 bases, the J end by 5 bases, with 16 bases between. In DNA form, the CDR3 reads TGTGCCAGCAGCCAGGATCTACAGTTAGATAATTCACCCCTCCACTTT. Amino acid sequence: CASSQDLQLDNSPLHF.

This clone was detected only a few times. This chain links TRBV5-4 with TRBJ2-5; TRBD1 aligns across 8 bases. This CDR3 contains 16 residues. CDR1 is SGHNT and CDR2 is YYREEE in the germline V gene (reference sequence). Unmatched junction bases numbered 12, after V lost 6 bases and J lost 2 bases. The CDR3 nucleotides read TGTGCCAGCAACCTACCAAAACAGGGGGAACAAGAGACCCAGTACTTC. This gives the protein CASNLPKQGEQETQYF.

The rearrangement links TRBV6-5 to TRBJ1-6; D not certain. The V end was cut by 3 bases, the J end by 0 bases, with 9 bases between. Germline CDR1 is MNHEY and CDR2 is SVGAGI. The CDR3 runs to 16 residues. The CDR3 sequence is CASSYSASSYNSPLHF. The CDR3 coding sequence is TGTGCCAGCAGTTATTCAGCCAGCTCCTATAATTCACCCCTCCACTTT.

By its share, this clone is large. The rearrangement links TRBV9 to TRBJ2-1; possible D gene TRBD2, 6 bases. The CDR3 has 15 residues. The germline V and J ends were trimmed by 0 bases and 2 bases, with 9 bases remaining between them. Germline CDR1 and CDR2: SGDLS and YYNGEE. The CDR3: CASSVEAGTYNEQFF. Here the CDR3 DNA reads TGTGCCAGCAGCGTAGAGGCGGGGACCTACAATGAGCAGTTCTTC.

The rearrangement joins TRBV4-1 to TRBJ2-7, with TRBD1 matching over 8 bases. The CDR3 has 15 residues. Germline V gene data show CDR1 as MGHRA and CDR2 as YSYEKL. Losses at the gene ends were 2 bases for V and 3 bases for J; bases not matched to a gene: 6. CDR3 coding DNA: TGCGCCAGCAGCCAAACCGGGACAGGAGACTACGAGCAGTACTTC. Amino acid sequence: CASSQTGTGDYEQYF.

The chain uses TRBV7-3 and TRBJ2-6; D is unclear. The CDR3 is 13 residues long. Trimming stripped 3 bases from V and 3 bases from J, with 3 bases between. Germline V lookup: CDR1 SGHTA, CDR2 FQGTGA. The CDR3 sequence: CASSFRGANVLTF. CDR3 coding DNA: TGTGCCAGCAGCTTCCGTGGGGCCAACGTCCTGACTTTC.

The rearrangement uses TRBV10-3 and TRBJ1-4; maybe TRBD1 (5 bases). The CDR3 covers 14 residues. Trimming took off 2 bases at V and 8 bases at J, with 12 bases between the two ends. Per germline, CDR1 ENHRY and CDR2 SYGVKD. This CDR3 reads CAISEAPQGEKLFF. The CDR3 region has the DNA TGTGCCATCAGTGAGGCACCTCAGGGAGAAAAACTGTTTTTT.

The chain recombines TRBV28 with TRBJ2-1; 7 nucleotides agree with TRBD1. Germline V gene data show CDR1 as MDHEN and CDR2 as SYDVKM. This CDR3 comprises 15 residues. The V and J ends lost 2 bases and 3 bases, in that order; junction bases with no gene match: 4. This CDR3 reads CASSLRSGGYNEQFF. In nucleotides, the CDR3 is TGTGCCAGCAGTTTAAGGTCAGGGGGCTACAATGAGCAGTTCTTC.

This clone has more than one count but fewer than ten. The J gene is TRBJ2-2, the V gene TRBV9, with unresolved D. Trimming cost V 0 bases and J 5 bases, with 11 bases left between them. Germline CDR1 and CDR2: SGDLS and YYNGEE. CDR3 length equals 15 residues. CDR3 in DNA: TGTGCCAGCAGCGTAGGGGTTATGAGGACCGGGGAGCTGTTTTTT. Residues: CASSVGVMRTGELFF. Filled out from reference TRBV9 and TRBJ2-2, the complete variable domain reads DSGVTQTPKHLITATGQRVTLRCSPRSGDLSVYWYQQSLDQGLQFLIQYYNGEERAKGNILERFSAQQFPDLHSELNLSSLELGDSALYFCASSVGVMRTGELFFGEGSRLTVL.

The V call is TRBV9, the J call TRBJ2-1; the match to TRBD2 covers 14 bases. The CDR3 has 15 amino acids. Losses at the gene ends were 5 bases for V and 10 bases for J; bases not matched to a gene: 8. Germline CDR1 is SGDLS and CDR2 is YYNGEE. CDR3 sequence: CASRGGLAGGEEQFF. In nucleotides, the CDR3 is TGTGCCAGCAGAGGTGGACTAGCGGGGGGAGAAGAGCAGTTCTTC.